The source of this T cell receptor beta chain is a study of graft-versus-host responses after intestinal transplantation. Points on this clone: Its antigen is not known.

Germline lookup yields CDR1 MDHEN and CDR2 SYDVKM. V shed 6 bases, J shed 5 bases, and the junction held 12 bases outside the gene matches. This CDR3 region has 15 residues. General study findings and limits: Graft-donor T cell macrochimerism in patients accompanied high graft-versus-host to host-versus-graft clonal ratios in allografts. Among circulating GvH clones, peak levels were associated with early post-transplant declines in HvG clones. Investigators detected GvH clones in recipient marrow, with some emerging earlier in ileum or blood.

The repertoire was sequenced with immunoSEQ multiplex PCR; TCRdb's copy has only in-frame clones and lacks some. The sample lists approximately 100,000 clones, around 86% occurring once. The specimen comprised PBMCs, sampled 255 days after intestinal transplant. The chain couples TRBV28 to TRBJ2-5; 7 bases are a match to TRBD1. This sequence was found in a human patient who received an intestinal transplant, so some T cells may come from the graft donor. The CDR3 here is CASSLRGQGAETQYF. The CDR3 region has the DNA TGTGCCAGCAGCTTAAGGGGGCAGGGAGCGGAGACCCAGTACTTC.